Listed below are T cell receptor beta chains from one sample, sequenced in a study of shared clonotypes between healthy human individuals. TCRdb's table, derived via immunoSEQ multiplex PCR, lists solely in-frame clones and lacks some. The data contain approximately 1,000,000 clones, around three quarters of them seen just once; the ten biggest clones take up 0.89%. Sample: memory CD4+ T cells from PBMCs. The receptors were sampled from a man younger than 35 in good health. Some clones in this sample may be carry-over from other donors' samples. Each CDR3 is given with its conserved first and last residue. The D gene is left open where the match is weak. Not every row has a clone size; where given, it reads once, few, many or a size class.

cdr3_nt	cdr3_aa	clone_size	j_call	d_call	v_call
TGTGCCAGCAGCTTAGAGGGGTGGGGCTACACCTTC	CASSLEGWGYTF	.	TRBJ1-2	.	TRBV7-9
TGTGCCAGCAGTTACGGTCAGGGTGCTTTGGGGACCCAGTACTTC	CASSYGQGALGTQYF	.	TRBJ2-5	.	TRBV6-5
TGTGCCAGCAGCCCGATGGGGGGTCACGAGCAGTACTTC	CASSPMGGHEQYF	.	TRBJ2-7	.	TRBV5-5
TGTGCCAGCAGCTTAACGTCCACGTACAATGAGCAGTTCTTC	CASSLTSTYNEQFF	.	TRBJ2-1	.	TRBV7-2
TGTGCCAGTAGAACAGGCGGAGTGAGAGAGACCCAGTACTTC	CASRTGGVRETQYF	.	TRBJ2-5	.	TRBV19
TGTGCCAGCAGCTTAGGCGGCGGGAGAGGCTCCTACGAGCAGTACTTC	CASSLGGGRGSYEQYF	.	TRBJ2-7	TRBD2	TRBV7-2
TGTGCCAGCAGCAAAGCTGGCGGACGGATAATGAACACTGAAGCTTTCTTT	CASSKAGGRIMNTEAFF	few	TRBJ1-1	.	TRBV21-1
TGTGCCAGCAGCCCTCCCGAGGGGTGGACTGGAAACACCATATATTTT	CASSPPEGWTGNTIYF	once	TRBJ1-3	.	TRBV27
TGTGCCAGCAGCCAACAGTTTGCGGGAGCTACTGGGGCCAACGTCCTGACTTTC	CASSQQFAGATGANVLTF	.	TRBJ2-6	TRBD2	TRBV4-2
TGTGCCAGCAGCCGCACGGGGACCAAGACCTACGAGCAGTACTTC	CASSRTGTKTYEQYF	.	TRBJ2-7	.	TRBV27
TGTGCCAGCAGTTTATGGGGGGGCGTCTATGGCTACACCTTC	CASSLWGGVYGYTF	.	TRBJ1-2	.	TRBV27
TGTGCCAGCAGCGTTCAAAGTAGCGGGAGAGGTCCATACGAGCAGTACTTC	CASSVQSSGRGPYEQYF	many	TRBJ2-7	TRBD2	TRBV9
TGTGCCAGCAGCCCCCGAGGGTCCCAAGAGACCCAGTACTTC	CASSPRGSQETQYF	.	TRBJ2-5	.	TRBV9
TGTGCCAGCAGCCTGGGGGACACATCCGCCGAGACCCAGTACTTC	CASSLGDTSAETQYF	.	TRBJ2-5	.	TRBV5-4
TGTGCCATCAGAGAAACGGGACTCCATCAGCCCCAGCATTTT	CAIRETGLHQPQHF	.	TRBJ1-5	.	TRBV10-3
TGTGCCAGCAATGACAGGGCCTCCTACAATGAGCAGTTCTTC	CASNDRASYNEQFF	.	TRBJ2-1	TRBD1	TRBV6-1
TGTGCCAGCAGCGTCACGGGACTCCAAGGGGCGGAGACCCAGTACTTC	CASSVTGLQGAETQYF	.	TRBJ2-5	.	TRBV5-4
TGTGCCAGCTGGTCCTCAGCGGGAGCGAATGAGCAGTTCTTC	CASWSSAGANEQFF	.	TRBJ2-1	TRBD2	TRBV28
TGTGCCTGGGAATCGGGAGCCCAAGAGACCCAGTACTTC	CAWESGAQETQYF	.	TRBJ2-5	.	TRBV30
TGCGCCAGCAGCTTGCGCCTAGCGGGAGATACGCAGTATTTT	CASSLRLAGDTQYF	few	TRBJ2-3	TRBD2	TRBV5-1
TGTGCCAGCAGAGGACAGGGGAACACTGAAGCTTTCTTT	CASRGQGNTEAFF	many	TRBJ1-1	TRBD1	TRBV28
TGCGCCAGCAGCTCGACTAGCGGCACCTCCTACAATGAGCAGTTCTTC	CASSSTSGTSYNEQFF	.	TRBJ2-1	TRBD2	TRBV5-1
TGTGCCAGCAGTCCGGGGGGGGTGCTAGCGGGCACAGATACGCAGTATTTT	CASSPGGVLAGTDTQYF	.	TRBJ2-3	TRBD2	TRBV28
TGTGCCAGCAGTTACTCGGGTAGGGGAGACAAAAACATTCAGTACTTC	CASSYSGRGDKNIQYF	.	TRBJ2-4	.	TRBV6-5
TGTGCCAGCAAAGGGGATCACTCTGGAAACACCATATATTTT	CASKGDHSGNTIYF	.	TRBJ1-3	.	TRBV27
TGTGCCAGTAGTATAGGACGAGGGCTAGCGGGACAAATGGGAGAGACCCAGTACTTC	CASSIGRGLAGQMGETQYF	few	TRBJ2-5	TRBD2	TRBV19
TGTGCCAGCAGGATGGGCCCGGTTGGAAAACTGTTTTTT	CASRMGPVGKLFF	.	TRBJ1-4	.	TRBV2
TGTGCCAGCAGCCTTACTAGCGGGAGCGGTAGAGATACGCAGTATTTT	CASSLTSGSGRDTQYF	.	TRBJ2-3	TRBD2	TRBV4-2
TGTGCCAGCAGCTTGGGCCCAGAGTACAATGAGCAGTTCTTC	CASSLGPEYNEQFF	.	TRBJ2-1	.	TRBV11-3
TGTGCCAGTAGTAACCGGGACAACTCAGACAGGGGCTACACCTTC	CASSNRDNSDRGYTF	.	TRBJ1-2	.	TRBV19
TGTGCCAGCAGCCATTTAGACAGGGAGGCAGATACGCAGTATTTT	CASSHLDREADTQYF	.	TRBJ2-3	.	TRBV14
TGTGCCTGGAGAGACCTCAATTCACCCCTCCACTTT	CAWRDLNSPLHF	.	TRBJ1-6	.	TRBV30
TGTGCCAGCAGCCCCACAACTAACTATGGCTACACCTTC	CASSPTTNYGYTF	few	TRBJ1-2	.	TRBV9
TGTGCCAGTAGTGACCTGGCGGGGATCCTACGGGAGCAGTACTTC	CASSDLAGILREQYF	.	TRBJ2-7	.	TRBV19
TGCGCCAGCAGCCGTCTCGCCGGGACAGGTAAGTTAGAAGCTTTCTTT	CASSRLAGTGKLEAFF	.	TRBJ1-1	TRBD1	TRBV4-3
TGTGCCAGCAGTTTATCCGTCGGGGCTGCGTATGGCTACACCTTC	CASSLSVGAAYGYTF	.	TRBJ1-2	.	TRBV28
TGTGCCACTCGATCCCTAGCGGGGATCACAGATACGCAGTATTTT	CATRSLAGITDTQYF	.	TRBJ2-3	TRBD2	TRBV6-1
TGTGCCAGCAGTTTATCGGGGCTTTGGTTTGACGAGCAGTACTTC	CASSLSGLWFDEQYF	.	TRBJ2-7	.	TRBV28
TGTGCCAGCAGCAAAGGGGGGGACAGGGAGTGCTACGAGCAGTACTTC	CASSKGGDRECYEQYF	.	TRBJ2-7	.	TRBV21-1
TGCGCCAGCAGTGCCGGGTACGAGCAGTACTTC	CASSAGYEQYF	.	TRBJ2-7	.	TRBV10-1
TGTGCCTGGAGAAAGGCGGGAGACAGAGAGCAGTACTTC	CAWRKAGDREQYF	.	TRBJ2-7	TRBD2	TRBV30
TGCGCCAGCAGCCCGGGAAGGGCAAGGGATGAGCAGTTCTTC	CASSPGRARDEQFF	.	TRBJ2-1	.	TRBV5-1
TGTGCCAGCAGCTTGGAGTGGTCAGGGGAGGGGGATTCACCCCTCCACTTT	CASSLEWSGEGDSPLHF	.	TRBJ1-6	.	TRBV5-5
TGTGCCAGCAGTTTGGACGGTTTCACAGATACGCAGTATTTT	CASSLDGFTDTQYF	.	TRBJ2-3	.	TRBV28
TGTGCCAGCAGCGTAGGGTTTACTAGCGTCAATGAGCAGTTCTTC	CASSVGFTSVNEQFF	.	TRBJ2-1	TRBD2	TRBV9
TGCGCCAGCAGCCACCGAAGACTAGCGGGAGTCAATGAGCAGTTCTTC	CASSHRRLAGVNEQFF	.	TRBJ2-1	TRBD2	TRBV4-1
TGTGCCAGCAGTCTTTGGGCGGGAGGCAGCGAGCAGTACTTC	CASSLWAGGSEQYF	.	TRBJ2-7	TRBD2	TRBV28
TGTGCCATCAGACCGGGGTGGGGCCGGGACAGGGTCAACGAGCAGTACTTC	CAIRPGWGRDRVNEQYF	.	TRBJ2-7	TRBD1	TRBV10-3
TGTGCCAGTAAATTAGGGACGGCAACCTCCTACGAGCAGTACTTC	CASKLGTATSYEQYF	.	TRBJ2-7	.	TRBV19
TGTGCCAGCAGCGTCGACCCCGGGACAGCGAATGGCTACACCTTC	CASSVDPGTANGYTF	.	TRBJ1-2	TRBD1	TRBV9
TGTGCCAGCAGCTTGATCAGCGCTGGCAGAAATGAAAAACTGTTTTTT	CASSLISAGRNEKLFF	.	TRBJ1-4	.	TRBV5-6
TGTGCCAGCACAGCTGTTGAAGCTTTCTTT	CASTAVEAFF	many	TRBJ1-1	.	TRBV2
TGTGCCAGCTCACCCAGGGCCGACCACTATGGCTACACCTTC	CASSPRADHYGYTF	.	TRBJ1-2	.	TRBV18
TGTGCCAGCAGTTCGTCGAGGGAGTACAATGAGCAGTTCTTC	CASSSSREYNEQFF	.	TRBJ2-1	.	TRBV7-9
TGTGCCAGCAGCCCAACCTCGACAGGTGAAGCTTTCTTT	CASSPTSTGEAFF	.	TRBJ1-1	.	TRBV4-2